This T cell receptor beta chain was sequenced for a study of shared clonotypes between healthy human individuals. Study overall: In total, the donors were a couple of women and a few men aged 18 to 49. Plates per donor: three CD4 naive, three CD4 memory, two CD8 naive, one CD8 memory. Study results and limitations: Sequencing depth was predicted to influence how clonotypes are shared among donors. Donor scarcity curtailed the genetic and exposure-history diversity represented herein.

Sequencing was performed with immunoSEQ multiplex PCR; in TCRdb, only in-frame clones are kept and a portion is missing. The sample lists some 1,600,000 clones, under 99% occurring once. Comment on this clone: Its antigen is as yet unknown. Additional DNA sequences in this sample encode the identical CDR3.

Germline V gene sequence: CDR1 MNHEY, CDR2 SVGAGI. V was pared by 0 bases and J by 4 bases, with 4 bases of the junction left unmatched. This CDR3 has 15 residues. The TCR sequence derives from a man younger than 40 in good health. The specimen was naive CD4+ T cells sorted from blood. Subset described: CD45RA+ positively selected. The genes are TRBV6-5 and TRBJ2-7, with 9 bases that match TRBD1. The CDR3 coding sequence is TGTGCCAGCAGTTACTCGGGACAGGGAATTTACGAGCAGTACTTC. This encodes CASSYSGQGIYEQYF.